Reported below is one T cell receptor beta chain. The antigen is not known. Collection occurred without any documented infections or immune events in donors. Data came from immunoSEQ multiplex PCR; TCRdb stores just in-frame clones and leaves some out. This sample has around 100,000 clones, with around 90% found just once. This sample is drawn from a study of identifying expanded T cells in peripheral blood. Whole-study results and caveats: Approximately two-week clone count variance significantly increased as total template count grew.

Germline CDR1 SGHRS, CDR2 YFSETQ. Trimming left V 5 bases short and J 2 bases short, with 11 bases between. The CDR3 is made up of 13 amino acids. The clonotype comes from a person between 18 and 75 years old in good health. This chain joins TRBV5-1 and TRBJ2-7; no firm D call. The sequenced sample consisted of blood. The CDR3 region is CASRMEIPYEQYF. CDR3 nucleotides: TGCGCCAGCAGAATGGAGATACCCTACGAGCAGTACTTC.